This T cell receptor beta chain was sequenced in a study of shared clonotypes between healthy human individuals. Genomic DNA of each subset was evenly split across several immunoSEQ plates. Measured with immunoSEQ multiplex PCR; TCRdb has only the in-frame clones, and not every one. The sample yields about 580,000 clones, about 98% seen once. The V gene lost 5 bases and the J gene lost 4 bases, with 15 bases spanning the gap. This CDR3 contains 14 residues. Germline CDR1 reads SGHAT; CDR2 reads FQNNGV. This clone came up once. Naive CD8 cells lacked CD45RO and underwent positive selection for CCR7, leaving out terminally differentiated effector memory CD45RA+ cells.

Material for sequencing was naive CD8+ T cells sorted from blood. This TCR derives from a man aged 25 to 40 in good health. The J gene is TRBJ2-7, the V gene TRBV11-2; TRBD1 might be the D (6 bases). CDR3 coding DNA: TGTGCCAGCAGCGATGGGGGACAAGGGTACGAGCAGTACTTC. It yields the protein CASSDGGQGYEQYF.